This TCR beta chain was retrieved from a study of shared clonotypes between healthy human individuals. The wider study: Each donor's CD8 memory used one plate, CD8 naive two, each CD4 subset three.

CD45RO negativity and positive selection for CCR7 defined naive CD8 cells, a population that excluded terminally differentiated effector memory CD45RA+ cells. Those who donated were healthy HIV-negative adults, with no recent acute infections or vaccinations reported. This clone appeared a single time. Its cognate antigen is unknown. Study conclusions and caveats: Memory subsets had estimated richness that was generally smaller than that of naive subsets.

The germline V gene encodes CDR1 LNHNV and CDR2 YYDKDF (reference sequence). This CDR3 is 13 amino acids long. After removal of 8 bases from V and 6 bases from J, the junction contained 7 bases not matched to a gene. Authors' methods: ImmunoSEQ sequences covered only the junction and lacked quality scores; filtering therefore differed. Sequenced by immunoSEQ multiplex PCR; TCRdb stores in-frame clones only, minus some. That table supplies the V and J calls and clone size; D and trimming were determined from the DNA. The sample lists around 2,000,000 clones, around 96% occurring once. The sequence was collected from a man between 18 and 29 years old in good health. Sample: naive CD8+ T cells sorted from blood. This sequence joins TRBV15 and TRBJ2-1, with 7 bases that match TRBD1. DNA of the CDR3: TGTGCCACCGAGGACAGGATCCTCAATGAGCAGTTCTTC. It codes for CATEDRILNEQFF.